This T cell receptor beta chain was identified during a study of post-analysis software for immune sequencing data. Background on the study: In terms of disease course, relapsing-remitting, secondary progressive and progressive-relapsing multiple sclerosis were included.

CDR3 size: 13 residues. With 4 bases removed from V and 8 bases from J, the gap between germline ends came to 14 bases. From germline, CDR1 is MGHRA and CDR2 YSYEKL. This clonotype was counted a few times. Its antigen is undetermined. General study points: Among multiple sclerosis patients, normalized Chao1 diversity was significantly below that of controls. Patients used about 5 TRBV segments, including TRBV5-6, TRBV5-1 and TRBV20-1, more often than controls. Those samples that were prepared in the same batch co-clustered strongly by F measure.

Included in the TCR beta cDNA libraries were unique molecular identifiers. Some 500,000 cDNA molecules were obtained per 1 to 10 million input T cells. TCRdb ran MiXCR on the PCR reads and lists one entry per CDR3 protein. This sample has roughly 410,000 distinct CDR3 sequences, with around 37% found just once. J is TRBJ1-2 and V is TRBV4-1; no reliable D call. The specimen was blood. The clonotype comes from a girl aged 10 to 17 with multiple sclerosis. CDR3 coding DNA: TGCGCCAGCAGCCCCGAGACCGCGTGGGGCTACACCTTC. Encoded protein: CASSPETAWGYTF.